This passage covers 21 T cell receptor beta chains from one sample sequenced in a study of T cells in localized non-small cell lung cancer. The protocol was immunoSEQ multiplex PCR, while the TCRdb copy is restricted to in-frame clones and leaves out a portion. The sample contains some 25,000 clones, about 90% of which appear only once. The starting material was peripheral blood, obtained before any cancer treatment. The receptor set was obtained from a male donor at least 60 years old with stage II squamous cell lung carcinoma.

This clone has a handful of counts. The DNA of the CDR3 is TGTGCCAGCAGCCAAGGCCATAGCGGGGAGGAAATAGTGGGCGAGACCCAGTACTTC. Protein: CASSQGHSGEEIVGETQYF. The V gene is TRBV4-2, the J gene TRBJ2-5; 8 positions match TRBD2. The CDR3 has 19 residues. In germline, CDR1 is LGHNA, CDR2 YNFKEQ. V was pared by 1 base and J by 5 bases, with 18 bases of the junction left unmatched.

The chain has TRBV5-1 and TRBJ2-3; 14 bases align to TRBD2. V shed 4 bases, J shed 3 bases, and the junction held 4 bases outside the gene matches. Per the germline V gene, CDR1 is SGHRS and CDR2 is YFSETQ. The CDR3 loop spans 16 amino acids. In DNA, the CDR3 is TGCGCCAGCAGCGCCGGACTAGCGGGAGGAACAGATACGCAGTATTTT. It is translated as CASSAGLAGGTDTQYF.

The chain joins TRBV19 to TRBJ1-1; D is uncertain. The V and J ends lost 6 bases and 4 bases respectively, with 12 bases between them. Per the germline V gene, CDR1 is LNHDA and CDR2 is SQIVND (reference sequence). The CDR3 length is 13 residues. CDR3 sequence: CASRITVFTEAFF. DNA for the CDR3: TGTGCCAGTAGGATAACGGTGTTCACTGAAGCTTTCTTT.

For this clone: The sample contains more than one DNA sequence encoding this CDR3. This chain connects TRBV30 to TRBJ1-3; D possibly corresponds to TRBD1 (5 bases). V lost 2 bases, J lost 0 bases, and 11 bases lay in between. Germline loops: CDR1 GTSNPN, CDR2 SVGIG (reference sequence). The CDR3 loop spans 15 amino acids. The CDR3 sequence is CAWSRDSGSGNTIYF. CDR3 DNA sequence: TGTGCCTGGAGTCGGGACTCCGGCTCTGGAAACACCATATATTTT.

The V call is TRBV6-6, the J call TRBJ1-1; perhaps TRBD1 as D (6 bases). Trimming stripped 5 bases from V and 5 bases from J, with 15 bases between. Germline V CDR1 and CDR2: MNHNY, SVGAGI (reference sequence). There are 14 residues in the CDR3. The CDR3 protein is CASSLGGGKTEAFF. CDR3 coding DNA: TGTGCCAGCAGTCTAGGGGGAGGTAAAACTGAAGCTTTCTTT.

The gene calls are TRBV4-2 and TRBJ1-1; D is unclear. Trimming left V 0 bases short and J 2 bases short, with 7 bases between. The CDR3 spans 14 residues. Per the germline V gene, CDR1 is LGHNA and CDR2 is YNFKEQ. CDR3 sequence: CASSQDYGNTEAFF. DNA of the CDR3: TGTGCCAGCAGCCAAGATTACGGCAACACTGAAGCTTTCTTT.

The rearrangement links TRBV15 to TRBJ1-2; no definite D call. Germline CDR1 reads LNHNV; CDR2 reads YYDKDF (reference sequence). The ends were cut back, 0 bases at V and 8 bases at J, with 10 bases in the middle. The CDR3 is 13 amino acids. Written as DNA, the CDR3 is TGTGCCACCAGCAGAGATTTCGGTGGCGGCTACACCTTC. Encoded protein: CATSRDFGGGYTF.

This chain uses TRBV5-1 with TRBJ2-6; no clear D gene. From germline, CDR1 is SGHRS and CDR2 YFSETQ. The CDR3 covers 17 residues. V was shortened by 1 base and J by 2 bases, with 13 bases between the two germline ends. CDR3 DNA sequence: TGCGCCAGCAGCTTGTTTCACAGCGCAACTGGGGCCAACGTCCTGACTTTC. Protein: CASSLFHSATGANVLTF.

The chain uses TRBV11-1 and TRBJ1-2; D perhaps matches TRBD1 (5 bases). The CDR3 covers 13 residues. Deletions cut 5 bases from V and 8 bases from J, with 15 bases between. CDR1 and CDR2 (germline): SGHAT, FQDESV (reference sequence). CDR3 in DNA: TGTGCCAGCAGCCCGGGACGTTCGTGGGGCTACACCTTC. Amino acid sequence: CASSPGRSWGYTF. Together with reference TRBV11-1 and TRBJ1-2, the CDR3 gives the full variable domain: EAEVAQSPRYKITEKSQAVAFWCDPISGHATLYWYRQILGQGPELLVQFQDESVVDDSQLPKDRFSAERLKGVDSTLKIQPAELGDSAMYLCASSPGRSWGYTFGSGTRLTVV.

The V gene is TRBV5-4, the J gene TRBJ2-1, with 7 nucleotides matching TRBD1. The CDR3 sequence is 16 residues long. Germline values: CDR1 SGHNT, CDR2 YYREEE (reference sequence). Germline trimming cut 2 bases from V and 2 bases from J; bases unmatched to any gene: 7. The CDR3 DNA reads TGTGCCAGCAGCTTACCCCAGGGGGTTCCCTACAATGAGCAGTTCTTC. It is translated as CASSLPQGVPYNEQFF. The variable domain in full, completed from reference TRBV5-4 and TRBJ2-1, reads ETGVTQSPTHLIKTRGQQVTLRCSSQSGHNTVSWYQQALGQGPQFIFQYYREEENGRGNFPPRFSGLQFPNYSSELNVNALELDDSALYLCASSLPQGVPYNEQFFGPGTRLTVL.

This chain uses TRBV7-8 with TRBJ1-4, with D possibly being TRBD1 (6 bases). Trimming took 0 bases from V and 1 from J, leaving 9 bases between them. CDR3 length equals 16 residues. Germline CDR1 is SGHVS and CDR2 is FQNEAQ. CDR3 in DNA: TGTGCCAGCAGCTTAGCGCAGGGGCGAACTAATGAAAAACTGTTTTTT. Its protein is CASSLAQGRTNEKLFF. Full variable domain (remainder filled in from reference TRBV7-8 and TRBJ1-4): GAGVSQSPRYKVAKRGQDVALRCDPISGHVSLFWYQQALGQGPEFLTYFQNEAQLDKSGLPSDRFFAERPEGSVSTLKIQRTQQEDSAVYLCASSLAQGRTNEKLFFGSGTQLSVL.

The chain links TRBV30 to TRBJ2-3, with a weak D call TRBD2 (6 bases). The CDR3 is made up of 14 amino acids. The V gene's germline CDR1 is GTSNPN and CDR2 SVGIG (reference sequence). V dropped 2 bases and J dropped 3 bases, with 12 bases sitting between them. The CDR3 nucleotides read TGTGCCTGGAGTCCTTTAGCGGTGACAGATACGCAGTATTTT. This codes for CAWSPLAVTDTQYF.

Here the CDR3 reads CASGLVKTGGSSVRNQPQHF. CDR3 coding DNA: TGTGCTAGTGGTTTGGTCAAGACAGGGGGCTCCTCTGTACGCAATCAGCCCCAGCATTTT. The V gene is TRBV12-5, the J gene TRBJ1-5, with 10 bases identical to TRBD1. This CDR3 spans 20 amino acids. Unmatched junction bases numbered 13, after V lost 0 bases and J lost 2 bases. CDR1 is LGHNT and CDR2 is FRNRAP in the germline V gene.

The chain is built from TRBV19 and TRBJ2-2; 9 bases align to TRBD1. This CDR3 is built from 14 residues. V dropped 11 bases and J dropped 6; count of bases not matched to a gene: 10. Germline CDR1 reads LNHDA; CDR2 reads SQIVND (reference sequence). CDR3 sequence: CAASQGQGAGELFF. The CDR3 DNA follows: TGTGCCGCTTCCCAGGGACAGGGCGCCGGGGAGCTGTTTTTT.

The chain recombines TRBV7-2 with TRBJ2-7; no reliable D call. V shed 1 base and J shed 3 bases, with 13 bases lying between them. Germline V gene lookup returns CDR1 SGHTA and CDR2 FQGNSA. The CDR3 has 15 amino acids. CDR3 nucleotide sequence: TGTGCCAGCAGCTTAGGGACCGAGCGCGACTACGAGCAGTACTTC. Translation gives CASSLGTERDYEQYF. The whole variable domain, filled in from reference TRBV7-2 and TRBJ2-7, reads GAGVSQSPSNKVTEKGKDVELRCDPISGHTALYWYRQSLGQGLEFLIYFQGNSAPDKSGLPSDRFSAERTGGSVSTLTIQRTQQEDSAVYLCASSLGTERDYEQYFGPGTRLTVT.

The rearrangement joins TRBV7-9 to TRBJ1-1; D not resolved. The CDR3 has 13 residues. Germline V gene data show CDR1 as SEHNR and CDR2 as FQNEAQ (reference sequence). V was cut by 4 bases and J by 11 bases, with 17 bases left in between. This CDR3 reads CASSSPGELAAFF. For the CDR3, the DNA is TGTGCCAGCAGCTCGCCGGGCGAACTGGCGGCTTTCTTT.

The CDR3 is CASSQDQEMNTEAFF. CDR3 sequence (DNA): TGCGCCAGCAGCCAAGATCAGGAGATGAACACTGAAGCTTTCTTT. This chain joins TRBV4-3 and TRBJ1-1; D ambiguous. This CDR3 has 15 amino acids. CDR1 is LGHNA and CDR2 is YSLEER in the germline V gene. V gave up 0 bases and J gave up 0 bases, with 8 bases separating them.

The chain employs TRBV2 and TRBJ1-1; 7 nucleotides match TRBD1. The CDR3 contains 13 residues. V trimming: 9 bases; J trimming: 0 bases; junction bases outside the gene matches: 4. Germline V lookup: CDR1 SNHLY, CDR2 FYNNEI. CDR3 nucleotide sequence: TGTGCCAGTCGACAGGGATTGAACACTGAAGCTTTCTTT. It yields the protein CASRQGLNTEAFF.

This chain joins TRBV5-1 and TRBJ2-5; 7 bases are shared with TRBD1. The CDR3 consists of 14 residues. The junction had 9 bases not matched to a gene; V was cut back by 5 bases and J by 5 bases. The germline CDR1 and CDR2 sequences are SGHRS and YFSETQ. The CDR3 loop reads CASRKTGMGETQYF. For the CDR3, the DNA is TGCGCCAGCAGAAAGACAGGGATGGGGGAGACCCAGTACTTC.

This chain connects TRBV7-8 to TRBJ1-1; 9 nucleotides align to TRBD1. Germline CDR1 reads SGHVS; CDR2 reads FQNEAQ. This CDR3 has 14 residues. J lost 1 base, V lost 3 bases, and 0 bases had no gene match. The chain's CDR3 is CASSLTGGNTEAFF. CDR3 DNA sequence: TGTGCCAGCAGCTTGACAGGGGGGAACACTGAAGCTTTCTTT.

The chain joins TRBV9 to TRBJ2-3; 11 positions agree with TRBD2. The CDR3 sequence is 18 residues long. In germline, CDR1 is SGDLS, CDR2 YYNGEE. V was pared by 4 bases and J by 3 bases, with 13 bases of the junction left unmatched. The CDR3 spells CASSPRPSLAGVTDTQYF. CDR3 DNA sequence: TGTGCCAGCAGCCCAAGACCCTCACTAGCGGGAGTGACAGATACGCAGTATTTT.